This TCR beta chain was identified during a study of shared clonotypes between healthy human individuals. With regard to this clone: Antigen specificity is unknown.

CD45RO-negative, CCR7-selected cells formed the naive CD8 fraction, which excluded terminally differentiated effector memory CD45RA+ cells. Only Caucasian adults living in Nashville, Tennessee made up the donor group. Trimming removed 1 base from V and 4 bases from J, with 14 bases in between. This CDR3 region has 15 residues. CDR1 is LGHNA, CDR2 YNFKEQ, per germline. General observations from the study: Non-shared clonotypes had lower generation probabilities than clonotypes shared by all four sorted-subset donors. Large depth notwithstanding, sorted-subset sequencing proved incomplete by rarefaction.

Using immunoSEQ multiplex PCR, the repertoire was profiled, and TCRdb retains in-frame clones only, with some absent. The sample holds about 2.1 million clones, about 92% seen once. The chain carries TRBV4-2 and TRBJ2-7; D might be TRBD1 or TRBD2, each matching 5 bases. The sequenced sample was naive CD8+ T cells from PBMCs. The TCR sequence derives from a man aged 18-30 years in good health. Some clones in this sample may be carry-over from other donors' samples. The CDR3 reads CASSQGVGTGYEQYF. CDR3 bases: TGTGCCAGCAGCCAAGGGGTCGGGACGGGTTACGAGCAGTACTTC.